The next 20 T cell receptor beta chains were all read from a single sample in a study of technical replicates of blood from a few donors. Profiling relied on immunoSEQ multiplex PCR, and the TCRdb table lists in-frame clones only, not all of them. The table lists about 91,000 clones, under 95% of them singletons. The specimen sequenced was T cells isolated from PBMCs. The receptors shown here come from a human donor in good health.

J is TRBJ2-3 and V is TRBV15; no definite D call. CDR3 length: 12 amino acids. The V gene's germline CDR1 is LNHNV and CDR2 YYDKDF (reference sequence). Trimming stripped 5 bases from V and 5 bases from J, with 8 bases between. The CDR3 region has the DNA TGTGCCACCAGCCCAGGTCAAGATACGCAGTATTTT. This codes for CATSPGQDTQYF.

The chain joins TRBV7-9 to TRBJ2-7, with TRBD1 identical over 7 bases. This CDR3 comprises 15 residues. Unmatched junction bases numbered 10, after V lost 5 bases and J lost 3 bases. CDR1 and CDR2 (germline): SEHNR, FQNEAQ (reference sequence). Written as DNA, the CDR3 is TGTGCCAGCAGCGCTGCCGGGACAGATATCTACGAGCAGTACTTC. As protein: CASSAAGTDIYEQYF.

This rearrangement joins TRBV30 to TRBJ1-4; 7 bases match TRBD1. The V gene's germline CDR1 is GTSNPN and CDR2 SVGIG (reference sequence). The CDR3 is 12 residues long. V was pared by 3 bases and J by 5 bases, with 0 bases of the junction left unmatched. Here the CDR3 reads CAWRQGNEKLFF. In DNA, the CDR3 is TGTGCCTGGAGACAGGGGAATGAAAAACTGTTTTTT.

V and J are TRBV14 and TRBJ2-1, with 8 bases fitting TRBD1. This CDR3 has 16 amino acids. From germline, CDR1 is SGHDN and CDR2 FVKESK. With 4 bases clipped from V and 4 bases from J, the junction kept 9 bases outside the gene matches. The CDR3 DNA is TGTGCCAGCAGCCTGTTGGGACAGGAACGATACAATGAGCAGTTCTTC. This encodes CASSLLGQERYNEQFF.

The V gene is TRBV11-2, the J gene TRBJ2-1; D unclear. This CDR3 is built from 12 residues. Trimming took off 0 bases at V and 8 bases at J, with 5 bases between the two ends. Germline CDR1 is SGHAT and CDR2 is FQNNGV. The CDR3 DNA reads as TGTGCCAGCAGCTTAGATCTCGATGAGCAGTTCTTC. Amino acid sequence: CASSLDLDEQFF. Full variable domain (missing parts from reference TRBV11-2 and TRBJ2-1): EAGVAQSPRYKIIEKRQSVAFWCNPISGHATLYWYQQILGQGPKLLIQFQNNGVVDDSQLPKDRFSAERLKGVDSTLKIQPAKLEDSAVYLCASSLDLDEQFFGPGTRLTVL.

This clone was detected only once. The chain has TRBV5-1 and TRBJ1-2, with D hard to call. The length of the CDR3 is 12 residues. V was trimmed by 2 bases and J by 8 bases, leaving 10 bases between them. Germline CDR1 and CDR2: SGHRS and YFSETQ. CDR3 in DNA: TGCGCCAGCAGCTTCACTACGGGGGGCTACACCTTC. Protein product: CASSFTTGGYTF.

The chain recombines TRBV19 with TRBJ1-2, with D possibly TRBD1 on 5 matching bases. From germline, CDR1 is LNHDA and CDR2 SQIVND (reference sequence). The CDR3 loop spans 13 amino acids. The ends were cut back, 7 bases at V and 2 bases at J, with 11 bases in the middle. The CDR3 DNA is TGTGCCAGTAATCCCGACAGAAACTATGGCTACACCTTC. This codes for CASNPDRNYGYTF.

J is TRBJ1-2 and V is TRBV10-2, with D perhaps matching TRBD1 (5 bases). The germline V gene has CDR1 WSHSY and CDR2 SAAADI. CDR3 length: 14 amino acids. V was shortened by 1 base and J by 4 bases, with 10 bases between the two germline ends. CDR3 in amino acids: CASSELGEAYGYTF. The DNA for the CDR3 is TGCGCCAGCAGTGAGTTAGGGGAGGCCTATGGCTACACCTTC.

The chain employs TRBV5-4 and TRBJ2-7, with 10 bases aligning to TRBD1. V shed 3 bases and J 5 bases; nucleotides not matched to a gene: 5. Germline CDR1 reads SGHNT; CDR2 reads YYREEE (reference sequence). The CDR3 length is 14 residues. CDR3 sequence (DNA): TGTGCCAGCAGCTCATCGGGACAGGGGCACGAGCAGTACTTC. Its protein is CASSSSGQGHEQYF.

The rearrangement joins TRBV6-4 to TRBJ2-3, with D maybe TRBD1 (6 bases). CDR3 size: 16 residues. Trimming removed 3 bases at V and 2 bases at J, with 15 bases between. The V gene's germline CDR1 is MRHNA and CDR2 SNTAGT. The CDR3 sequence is CASSETRGTHTDTQYF. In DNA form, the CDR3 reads TGTGCCAGCAGTGAAACCAGGGGCACACACACAGATACGCAGTATTTT.

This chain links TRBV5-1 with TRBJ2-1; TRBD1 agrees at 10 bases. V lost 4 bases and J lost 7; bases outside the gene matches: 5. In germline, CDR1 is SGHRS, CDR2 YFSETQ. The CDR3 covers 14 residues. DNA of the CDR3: TGCGCCAGCAGCCCGGGGGGACAGGGGAATGAGCAGTTCTTC. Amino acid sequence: CASSPGGQGNEQFF. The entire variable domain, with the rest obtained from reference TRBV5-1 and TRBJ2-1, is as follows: KAGVTQTPRYLIKTRGQQVTLSCSPISGHRSVSWYQQTPGQGLQFLFEYFSETQRNKGNFPGRFSGRQFSNSRSEMNVSTLELGDSALYLCASSPGGQGNEQFFGPGTRLTVL.

CDR3 loop: CASSLDRVTDTQYF. The CDR3 coding sequence is TGTGCCAGCAGCTTAGATCGAGTCACAGATACGCAGTATTTT. The V call is TRBV11-2, the J call TRBJ2-3; D uncertain. There are 14 residues in the CDR3. The V end was cut by 0 bases, the J end by 2 bases, with 6 bases between. The germline V gene encodes CDR1 SGHAT and CDR2 FQNNGV.

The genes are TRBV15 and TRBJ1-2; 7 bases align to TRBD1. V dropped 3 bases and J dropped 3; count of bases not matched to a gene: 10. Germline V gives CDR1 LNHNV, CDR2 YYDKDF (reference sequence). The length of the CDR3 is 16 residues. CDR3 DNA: TGTGCCACCAGCAGTGGCACAGGGGTCTATGACTATGGCTACACCTTC. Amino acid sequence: CATSSGTGVYDYGYTF.

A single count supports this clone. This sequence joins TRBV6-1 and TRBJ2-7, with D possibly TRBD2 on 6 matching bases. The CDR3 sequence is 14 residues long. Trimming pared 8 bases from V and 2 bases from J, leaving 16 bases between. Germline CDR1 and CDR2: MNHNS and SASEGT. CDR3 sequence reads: CASLRELSTYEQYF. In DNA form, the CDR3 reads TGTGCCAGCCTCCGGGAGCTTTCAACCTACGAGCAGTACTTC.

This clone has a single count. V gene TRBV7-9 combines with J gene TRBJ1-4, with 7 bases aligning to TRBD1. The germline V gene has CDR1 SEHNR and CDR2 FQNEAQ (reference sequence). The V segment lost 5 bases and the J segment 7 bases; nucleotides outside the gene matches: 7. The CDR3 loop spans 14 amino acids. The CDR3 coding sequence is TGTGCCAGCAGCATAGACAGGGAGGGTGAAAAACTGTTTTTT. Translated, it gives CASSIDREGEKLFF. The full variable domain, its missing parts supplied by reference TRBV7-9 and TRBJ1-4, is DTGVSQNPRHKITKRGQNVTFRCDPISEHNRLYWYRQTLGQGPEFLTYFQNEAQLEKSRLLSDRFSAERPKGSFSTLEIQRTEQGDSAMYLCASSIDREGEKLFFGSGTQLSVL.

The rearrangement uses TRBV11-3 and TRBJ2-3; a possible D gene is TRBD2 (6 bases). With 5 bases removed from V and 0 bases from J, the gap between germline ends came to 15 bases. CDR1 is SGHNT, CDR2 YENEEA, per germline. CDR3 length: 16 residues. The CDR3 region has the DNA TGTGCCAGCAGCCGGAGATTAGCGGCAAGCACAGATACGCAGTATTTT. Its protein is CASSRRLAASTDTQYF.

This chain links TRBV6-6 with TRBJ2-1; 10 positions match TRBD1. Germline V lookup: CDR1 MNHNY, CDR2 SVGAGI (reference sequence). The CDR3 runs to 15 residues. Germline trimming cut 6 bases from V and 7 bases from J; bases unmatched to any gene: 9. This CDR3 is CASSHRQGAANEQFF. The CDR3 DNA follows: TGTGCCAGCAGCCACAGACAGGGGGCAGCGAATGAGCAGTTCTTC.

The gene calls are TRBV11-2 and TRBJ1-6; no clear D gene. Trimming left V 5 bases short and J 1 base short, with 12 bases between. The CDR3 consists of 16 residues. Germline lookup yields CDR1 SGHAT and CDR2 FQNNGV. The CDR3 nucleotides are TGTGCCAGCAGCCCCGGGGTAGGGTCCTATAATTCACCCCTCCACTTT. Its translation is CASSPGVGSYNSPLHF.

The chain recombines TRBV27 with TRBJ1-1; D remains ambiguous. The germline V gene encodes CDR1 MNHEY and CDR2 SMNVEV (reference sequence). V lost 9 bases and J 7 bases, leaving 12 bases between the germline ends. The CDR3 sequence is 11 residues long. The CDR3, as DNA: TGTGCCAGTCATACAGCCGTTGAAGCTTTCTTT. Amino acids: CASHTAVEAFF.

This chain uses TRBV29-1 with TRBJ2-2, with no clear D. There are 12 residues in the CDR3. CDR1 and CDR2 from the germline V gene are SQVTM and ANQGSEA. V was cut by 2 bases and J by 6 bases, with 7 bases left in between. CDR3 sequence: CSVEPIAGELFF. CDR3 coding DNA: TGCAGCGTTGAACCCATAGCCGGGGAGCTGTTTTTT.